This entry features one T cell receptor (beta chain) sequence. The source of the sample is a study of T cells of healthy individuals. CDR3 size: 13 residues. V lost 4 bases and J lost 4, with 8 bases in between. Germline CDR1 SGHAT, CDR2 FQNNGV. TCRdb analysed the 5' RACE reads with MiXCR anew, one entry per CDR3 protein. This table holds more than 60,000 distinct CDR3 sequences, around 15% found once. This chain joins TRBV11-2 and TRBJ1-5, with D tentatively TRBD1 (5 bases). The sequence came from a human donor in good health. The CDR3 region has the DNA TGTGCCAGCAGCTCTCAGGGAAATCAGCCCCAGCATTTT. Protein sequence: CASSSQGNQPQHF. Based on the CDR3 plus reference TRBV11-2 and TRBJ1-5, the full variable domain is EAGVAQSPRYKIIEKRQSVAFWCNPISGHATLYWYQQILGQGPKLLIQFQNNGVVDDSQLPKDRFSAERLKGVDSTLKIQPAKLEDSAVYLCASSSQGNQPQHFGDGTRLSIL.